This paragraph reports one TCR beta chain. As yet, its antigen is unknown. The data were taken from a study of cytomegalovirus exposure and HLA in healthy donors. Across the study: An analysis done earlier identified fewer than 140 million unique TCR beta sequences from 200 million or so T cells. General study findings and limits: An apparent linkage of common viral pathogens to several of the most significant clusters emerged in a later analysis. According to the study, around 160 TCR beta chains were cytomegalovirus-associated.

The CDR3 spans 17 residues. Per the germline V gene, CDR1 is SGHRS and CDR2 is YFSETQ. Amplification used 60 Vbeta primers and 13 Jbeta primers. Some clones are missing from TCRdb's copy, which holds only in-frame ones; the method was immunoSEQ multiplex PCR. Seen here are about 140,000 clones, approximately 79% observed once, and the top ten hold 6.5%. This sequence originates from a man aged 40-49 years in good health and CMV-seropositive. The material sequenced was PBMCs. The J gene is TRBJ2-5, the V gene TRBV5-1; 13 nucleotides match TRBD2. The J call may be incorrect, as the DNA end agrees better with TRBJ2-7. The CDR3 coding sequence is TGCGCCAGCAGCTTGACCGGGACTAGCGGGAACTCGTACGAGCAGTACTTC. This gives the protein CASSLTGTSGNSYEQYF.